This entry is about one T cell receptor (beta chain). Its cognate antigen is unknown. Sequencing used immunoSEQ multiplex PCR; TCRdb keeps in-frame clones, though not all of them. The data show nearly 30,000 clones, around 90% seen once. Time point meaning: week 5, during vaccination. A single vaccine dose contained 300 ug of mutant IDH1 20-mer peptide, and topical imiquimod was used with it. The data are from a study of a mutant IDH1 vaccine in newly diagnosed glioma. Study information: All eight of the vaccinations patients received fell in weeks 1, 3, 5, 7, 11, 15, 19 and 23. With temozolomide cycles, or 4-6 weeks after radiotherapy alone, vaccination was started. Former treatment meant radiotherapy, temozolomide, or both; the majority had gotten both. Study-wide results and limits: Pseudoprogression seemed unrelated to changes in top peripheral T cell clonotypes.

The CDR3 spans 16 residues. J lost 4 bases, V lost 5 bases, and 10 bases had no gene match. Per the germline V gene, CDR1 is MDHEN and CDR2 is SYDVKM. Here the sequenced sample was peripheral blood mononuclear cells (PBMCs), taken from a glioma patient whose treatment included an IDH1 peptide vaccine. The chain links TRBV28 to TRBJ1-4; 7 nucleotides match TRBD1. This clonotype was obtained from a woman aged 40 to 49 with glioma. Some clones in this sample may be carry-over from other donors' samples. CDR3 amino acids: CASSPATGLGNEKLFF. Written as DNA, the CDR3 is TGTGCCAGCAGTCCCGCGACAGGGCTGGGTAATGAAAAACTGTTTTTT.